The 32 T cell receptor beta chains reported below all come from one sample, sequenced in a study of blood T cell repertoires in COVID-19. The repertoire was sequenced with immunoSEQ multiplex PCR; TCRdb's copy has only in-frame clones and lacks some. This table holds 180,000 or so clones, 70% to 90% found once. Sequencing input: peripheral blood. The receptors here all came from a man in his forties with active or convalescent COVID-19.

The genes are TRBV2 and TRBJ1-1; possible D gene TRBD1, 5 bases. The CDR3 extends over 12 amino acids. V lost 5 bases to trimming and J lost 5 bases, with 9 bases between them. Germline V gene lookup returns CDR1 SNHLY and CDR2 FYNNEI. DNA of the CDR3: TGTGCCAGCAGTCCAGGGTGGACTGAAGCTTTCTTT. Protein: CASSPGWTEAFF.

The chain recombines TRBV11-2 with TRBJ1-1, with TRBD1 matching over 8 bases. Per the germline V gene, CDR1 is SGHAT and CDR2 is FQNNGV. The ends lost 1 base at V and 4 bases at J; junction bases unmatched: 11. The CDR3 sequence is 17 residues long. The CDR3 loop reads CASSLVPRGRLGTEAFF. The CDR3, as DNA: TGTGCCAGCAGCTTAGTTCCCAGGGGGCGCTTGGGCACTGAAGCTTTCTTT. The whole variable domain, filled in from reference TRBV11-2 and TRBJ1-1, reads EAGVAQSPRYKIIEKRQSVAFWCNPISGHATLYWYQQILGQGPKLLIQFQNNGVVDDSQLPKDRFSAERLKGVDSTLKIQPAKLEDSAVYLCASSLVPRGRLGTEAFFGQGTRLTVV.

The chain carries TRBV11-2 and TRBJ2-1; 8 bases line up with TRBD1. The CDR3 is 15 residues long. The germline V gene encodes CDR1 SGHAT and CDR2 FQNNGV. J lost 4 bases, V lost 5 bases, and 7 bases had no gene match. In nucleotides, the CDR3 is TGTGCCAGCAGCCCCAGGGGGCCAATTTACAATGAGCAGTTCTTC. Its translation: CASSPRGPIYNEQFF.

V and J are TRBV29-1 and TRBJ2-6; unclear D gene. V lost 3 bases to trimming and J lost 0 bases, with 15 bases between them. The CDR3 sequence is 17 residues long. From germline, CDR1 is SQVTM and CDR2 ANQGSEA. The DNA for the CDR3 is TGCAGCGTTGACTTTGGCCTTTCACACTCTGGGGCCAACGTCCTGACTTTC. Translating it yields CSVDFGLSHSGANVLTF.

The genes are TRBV4-1 and TRBJ2-7; 10 nucleotides align to TRBD1. J lost 5 bases, V lost 3 bases, and 19 bases had no gene match. The CDR3 has 19 amino acids. In germline, CDR1 is MGHRA, CDR2 YSYEKL. The CDR3 sequence: CASSHGVKGRDRGVHEQYF. The CDR3 DNA reads TGCGCCAGCAGCCATGGAGTAAAGGGGCGGGACAGGGGAGTTCACGAGCAGTACTTC.

The gene calls are TRBV20-1 and TRBJ1-2, with D uncertain. CDR1 is DFQATT, CDR2 SNEGSKA, per germline (reference sequence). There are 8 residues in the CDR3. The CDR3 is CNSDGYTF. The CDR3 DNA reads TGCAACTCTGATGGCTACACCTTC.

The J gene is TRBJ1-3, the V gene TRBV4-3, with D perhaps TRBD1 (5 bases). V gave up 0 bases and J gave up 3 bases, with 12 bases separating them. The CDR3 totals 16 residues. CDR1 and CDR2 from the germline V gene are LGHNA and YSLEER. CDR3 coding DNA: TGCGCCAGCAGCCAAGAACGGGGGTCTGGTGGAAACACCATATATTTT. Its translation is CASSQERGSGGNTIYF.

J is TRBJ2-5 and V is TRBV3-1 (or the pseudogene TRBV3-2), with a tentative D call TRBD1 (5 bases). Germline V CDR1 and CDR2: LGHDT, YNNKEL (reference sequence). This CDR3 has 14 amino acids. Trimming took off 6 bases at V and 5 bases at J, with 16 bases between the two ends. The CDR3 loop is CASSPRGQLETQYF. As DNA, the CDR3 is TGTGCCAGCAGTCCTAGGGGCCAGTTGGAGACCCAGTACTTC.

The V gene is TRBV7-8, the J gene TRBJ2-7; 7 nucleotides align to TRBD2. Germline V lookup: CDR1 SGHVS, CDR2 FQNEAQ. CDR3 length: 13 amino acids. The J segment lost 3 bases and the V segment lost 5 bases, leaving 4 bases of the junction unmatched. The CDR3 sequence: CASSPRGGYEQYF. For the CDR3, the DNA is TGTGCCAGCAGCCCTCGCGGGGGCTACGAGCAGTACTTC. Full variable domain (remainder filled in from reference TRBV7-8 and TRBJ2-7): GAGVSQSPRYKVAKRGQDVALRCDPISGHVSLFWYQQALGQGPEFLTYFQNEAQLDKSGLPSDRFFAERPEGSVSTLKIQRTQQEDSAVYLCASSPRGGYEQYFGPGTRLTVT.

The chain is built from TRBV6-5 and TRBJ1-5; TRBD1 matches at 7 bases. Germline V gene sequence: CDR1 MNHEY, CDR2 SVGAGI. V dropped 5 bases and J dropped 1; count of bases not matched to a gene: 5. CDR3 size: 15 residues. CDR3 in DNA: TGTGCCAGCAGTCCAGGGGGAATCAGCAATCAGCCCCAGCATTTT. Its protein product is CASSPGGISNQPQHF.

The sample holds one count of this clone. This chain links TRBV29-1 with TRBJ2-7; TRBD1 matches at 11 bases. The J segment lost 4 bases and the V segment lost 6 bases, leaving 5 bases of the junction unmatched. The CDR3 runs 13 residues. The germline V gene encodes CDR1 SQVTM and CDR2 ANQGSEA. CDR3 nucleotide sequence: TGCAGCGTGGACAGGGGGCAAGGATACGAGCAGTACTTC. As protein: CSVDRGQGYEQYF.

This rearrangement joins TRBV5-1 to TRBJ2-3; tentatively, D is TRBD2 (6 bases). This CDR3 has 17 residues. The ends were cut back, 0 bases at V and 1 base at J, with 15 bases in the middle. Germline-derived CDR1 and CDR2 are SGHRS and YFSETQ. CDR3 nucleotide sequence: TGCGCCAGCAGCTTGGCCAATGCGGGGAGACGCACAGATACGCAGTATTTT. This gives the protein CASSLANAGRRTDTQYF.

V is TRBV6-5 and J is TRBJ1-6; D call uncertain. The CDR3 totals 16 residues. Germline lookup yields CDR1 MNHEY and CDR2 SVGAGI. Trimming took 1 base from V and 9 from J, leaving 16 bases between them. Here the CDR3 DNA reads TGTGCCAGCAGTTACTTCTCCAGGCTGAACCCTTCACCCCTCCACTTT. Translated: CASSYFSRLNPSPLHF.

This clone occurred once. J is TRBJ2-1 and V is TRBV5-4; the match to TRBD1 covers 10 bases. Germline CDR1 and CDR2: SGHNT and YYREEE (reference sequence). The length of the CDR3 is 14 residues. The V segment lost 5 bases and the J segment 8 bases; nucleotides outside the gene matches: 7. The CDR3, as DNA: TGTGCCAGCAGATACGACAGGGGGCAGGATGAGCAGTTCTTC. It encodes CASRYDRGQDEQFF.

This clone occurred once. V usage is TRBV30 and J usage is TRBJ2-1; possibly TRBD1 for D (5 bases). The CDR3 is 12 residues long. Between the trimmed V and J ends, which lost 5 bases and 8 bases, there was a span of 13 bases. Germline V lookup: CDR1 GTSNPN, CDR2 SVGIG (reference sequence). The CDR3 loop reads CAWGGQGYEQFF. The CDR3 bases are TGTGCCTGGGGTGGGCAGGGCTATGAGCAGTTCTTC. The variable domain in full, with the rest retrieved from reference TRBV30 and TRBJ2-1, is SQTIHQWPATLVQPVGSPLSLECTVEGTSNPNLYWYRQAAGRGLQLLFYSVGIGQISSEVPQNLSASRPQDRQFILSSKKLLLSDSGFYLCAWGGQGYEQFFGPGTRLTVL.

This chain joins TRBV9 and TRBJ1-6; 8 nucleotides agree with TRBD1. Germline CDR1 is SGDLS and CDR2 is YYNGEE. V shed 4 bases and J 4 bases; nucleotides not matched to a gene: 7. There are 16 residues in the CDR3. This CDR3 is CASSSGQGGYNSPLHF. The CDR3 DNA is TGTGCCAGCAGCTCAGGACAGGGCGGGTATAATTCACCCCTCCACTTT. Supplemented by reference TRBV9 and TRBJ1-6, the full variable domain reads DSGVTQTPKHLITATGQRVTLRCSPRSGDLSVYWYQQSLDQGLQFLIQYYNGEERAKGNILERFSAQQFPDLHSELNLSSLELGDSALYFCASSSGQGGYNSPLHFGNGTRLTVT.

This clone came up once. The chain employs TRBV4-1 and TRBJ1-4, with D hard to call. V was clipped by 1 base and J by 6 bases, with 6 bases between them. The CDR3 runs 13 residues. Germline V lookup: CDR1 MGHRA, CDR2 YSYEKL. The CDR3 nucleotides are TGCGCCAGCAGCCAAGTCCTTTATGAAAAACTGTTTTTT. It translates to CASSQVLYEKLFF.

This chain joins TRBV30 and TRBJ1-5, with unresolved D. V was cut by 4 bases and J by 9 bases, with 10 bases left in between. CDR3 length equals 11 residues. Germline V lookup: CDR1 GTSNPN, CDR2 SVGIG (reference sequence). The CDR3 DNA reads TGTGCCTGGAAGCGGAGCCGGCCCCAGCATTTT. Translated, it gives CAWKRSRPQHF.

The chain has TRBV11-2 and TRBJ2-3; D is perhaps TRBD1 (5 bases). The CDR3 covers 15 residues. Trimming took 5 bases from V and 2 from J, leaving 14 bases between them. Germline V gene sequence: CDR1 SGHAT, CDR2 FQNNGV. Here the CDR3 DNA reads TGTGCCAGCAGCCCCTGGGGCAGAAACACAGATACGCAGTATTTT. Its translation: CASSPWGRNTDTQYF.

The chain joins TRBV15 to TRBJ1-6; 8 bases are shared with TRBD1. Germline trimming cut 5 bases from V and 6 bases from J; bases unmatched to any gene: 6. The germline CDR1 and CDR2 sequences are LNHNV and YYDKDF (reference sequence). The CDR3 has 15 residues. The CDR3 DNA follows: TGTGCCACCAGCGGCCCGACAGGGGTTAATTCACCCCTCCACTTT. Residues: CATSGPTGVNSPLHF.

The rearrangement joins TRBV4-2 to TRBJ1-1; 8 bases match TRBD1. Germline V gene sequence: CDR1 LGHNA, CDR2 YNFKEQ. V shed 4 bases, J shed 1 base, and the junction held 11 bases outside the gene matches. The CDR3 spans 17 residues. The DNA of the CDR3 is TGTGCCAGCAGCCGCCGCTTGCAGGGGGCTGAGAACACTGAAGCTTTCTTT. Amino acid sequence: CASSRRLQGAENTEAFF.

This sequence joins TRBV5-1 and TRBJ1-2; D unclear. The V end lost 0 bases, the J end lost 3 bases, and 12 bases lay between the germline ends. CDR3 size: 15 residues. Germline lookup yields CDR1 SGHRS and CDR2 YFSETQ. CDR3 sequence reads: CASSLVATMDYGYTF. The CDR3 DNA reads as TGCGCCAGCAGCTTGGTCGCGACAATGGACTATGGCTACACCTTC.

The sample holds one count of this clone. The V gene is TRBV25-1, the J gene TRBJ1-4; D is perhaps TRBD1 (6 bases). The germline V gene has CDR1 MGHDK and CDR2 SYGVNS. With 6 bases removed from V and 5 bases from J, the gap between germline ends came to 13 bases. There are 14 residues in the CDR3. CDR3: CASSQTGWNEKLFF. In DNA form, the CDR3 reads TGTGCCAGCAGCCAGACAGGTTGGAATGAAAAACTGTTTTTT.

The V call is TRBV3-1 (or the pseudogene TRBV3-2), the J call TRBJ1-2, with D hard to call. The CDR3 totals 13 residues. Germline V gives CDR1 LGHDT, CDR2 YNNKEL (reference sequence). Trimming left V 3 bases short and J 6 bases short, with 11 bases between. CDR3 sequence: CASSHTPGDGYTF. DNA for the CDR3: TGTGCCAGCAGCCATACCCCGGGTGATGGCTACACCTTC.

The V call is TRBV6-1, the J call TRBJ1-6; the match to TRBD1 covers 7 bases. Trimming cost V 2 bases and J 7 bases; bases outside gene matches: 5. The CDR3 has 15 amino acids. Germline assignment: CDR1 MNHNS and CDR2 SASEGT. Written as DNA, the CDR3 is TGTGCCAGCAGTGAACACAGGGGTGACAATTCACCCCTCCACTTT. Protein: CASSEHRGDNSPLHF.

The chain carries TRBV11-3 and TRBJ2-5, with D possibly matching TRBD1 (5 bases). CDR1 is SGHNT and CDR2 is YENEEA in the germline V gene. The CDR3 spans 16 residues. Trimming removed 1 base at V and 0 bases at J, with 12 bases between. CDR3 sequence reads: CASSLGVDNHQETQYF. CDR3 DNA: TGTGCCAGCAGCTTAGGGGTGGACAACCACCAAGAGACCCAGTACTTC.

In its sample, this clone was seen once. V usage is TRBV6-5 and J usage is TRBJ1-5; tentatively, D is TRBD1 (5 bases). The CDR3 length is 14 residues. Germline V gene data show CDR1 as MNHEY and CDR2 as SVGAGI. Between the trimmed V and J ends, which lost 2 bases and 2 bases, there was a span of 7 bases. The CDR3 sequence is CASSYGGGNQPQHF. DNA of the CDR3: TGTGCCAGCAGTTACGGGGGGGGCAATCAGCCCCAGCATTTT.

The rearrangement uses TRBV4-1 and TRBJ2-1, with a possible D match to TRBD2 (5 bases). V was shortened by 4 bases and J by 5 bases, with 12 bases between the two germline ends. Germline V CDR1 and CDR2: MGHRA, YSYEKL. The CDR3 extends over 14 amino acids. CDR3 bases: TGCGCCAGCAGCCCCCGCGGGTCAAACAATGAGCAGTTCTTC. Translation: CASSPRGSNNEQFF.

This clone was detected only once. The chain combines TRBV19 with TRBJ1-1; D unclear. V was shortened by 6 bases and J by 5 bases, with 13 bases between the two germline ends. This CDR3 region has 13 residues. Germline-derived CDR1 and CDR2 are LNHDA and SQIVND (reference sequence). As DNA, the CDR3 is TGTGCCAGTAGGACTGAAGGTTTAACTGAAGCTTTCTTT. This codes for CASRTEGLTEAFF.

V and J are TRBV7-9 and TRBJ2-2; weak D call: TRBD2 (6 bases). The V and J ends lost 1 base and 6 bases respectively, with 21 bases between them. The germline V gene has CDR1 SEHNR and CDR2 FQNEAQ (reference sequence). CDR3 length equals 18 residues. CDR3 DNA sequence: TGTGCCAGCAGCTTAGATTATCGGGCAGGGACTCAGTCCGGGGAGCTGTTTTTT. Translated, it gives CASSLDYRAGTQSGELFF.

The J gene is TRBJ2-3, the V gene TRBV7-9; TRBD1 might be the D (7 bases). In germline, CDR1 is SEHNR, CDR2 FQNEAQ (reference sequence). The CDR3 has 16 amino acids. Between the trimmed V and J ends, which lost 1 base and 5 bases, there was a span of 16 bases. CDR3 region: CASSLEAGGTVDTQYF. CDR3 nucleotides: TGTGCCAGCAGCTTAGAGGCAGGCGGGACAGTAGATACGCAGTATTTT.

The CDR3: CASSTPSAGEETQYF. The CDR3 DNA reads TGTGCCAGCAGTACCCCCTCAGCGGGGGAAGAGACCCAGTACTTC. The rearrangement joins TRBV6-2 or TRBV6-3 to TRBJ2-5, with 8 positions matching TRBD2. Trimming took 5 bases from V and 3 from J; bases not matched to a gene: 8. The CDR3 runs to 15 residues. The germline gives CDR1 MNHEY, CDR2 SVGEGT.